The 26 T cell receptor beta chains below were found in one sample sequenced in a study of shared T cell receptors in the human thymus. Clones were sequenced by immunoSEQ multiplex PCR, and TCRdb holds only the in-frame ones, with some missing. Found here are more than 550,000 clones, approximately 85% of them singletons; the top ten hold roughly 0.01%. These data also formed part of another study, on human thymus T cells.

What was sequenced was thymocytes. The receptors shown here come from a girl in the first two years of life with a congenital heart defect.

The chain uses TRBV11-1 and TRBJ1-2; 8 nucleotides line up with TRBD1. The CDR3 spans 15 residues. Germline V gene sequence: CDR1 SGHAT, CDR2 FQDESV (reference sequence). J lost 8 bases, V lost 5 bases, and 13 bases had no gene match. The CDR3 loop reads CASSRRDRFTRGYTF. The CDR3 nucleotides read TGTGCCAGCAGCCGCCGGGACAGGTTTACGAGGGGCTACACCTTC.

The chain joins TRBV28 to TRBJ1-2; D perhaps matches TRBD1 (6 bases). Germline CDR1 reads MDHEN; CDR2 reads SYDVKM. The V and J ends lost 3 bases and 7 bases respectively, with 27 bases between them. The CDR3 runs to 18 residues. The CDR3 DNA is TGTGCCAGCAGTTTCAAGTATTCCCCACGCAGGGGTCAGGTTGGCTACACCTTC. As protein: CASSFKYSPRRGQVGYTF.

The chain uses TRBV28 and TRBJ1-6; TRBD1 is a possible D gene (5 bases). Germline V gene data show CDR1 as MDHEN and CDR2 as SYDVKM. V shed 2 bases and J shed 8 bases, with 7 bases lying between them. The CDR3 extends over 13 amino acids. In DNA, the CDR3 is TGTGCCAGCAGTTTAGGCAGGGATTCACCCCTCCACTTT. Encoded protein: CASSLGRDSPLHF.

The gene calls are TRBV5-1 and TRBJ1-1; D remains unclear. CDR3 size: 14 residues. V was clipped by 3 bases and J by 2 bases, with 11 bases between them. Per the germline V gene, CDR1 is SGHRS and CDR2 is YFSETQ. As DNA, the CDR3 is TGCGCCAGCAGCTCCAGGAAATTAAACACTGAAGCTTTCTTT. Its protein product is CASSSRKLNTEAFF.

The chain is built from TRBV25-1 and TRBJ1-2; 7 positions match TRBD1. Germline V CDR1 and CDR2: MGHDK, SYGVNS. V dropped 6 bases and J dropped 8; count of bases not matched to a gene: 6. This CDR3 contains 12 residues. The CDR3 protein is CASRTGKGGYTF. CDR3 DNA: TGTGCCAGCAGGACAGGGAAGGGGGGCTACACCTTC.

The V call is TRBV2, the J call TRBJ2-3; TRBD1 is a possible D gene (5 bases). CDR1 and CDR2 from the germline V gene are SNHLY and FYNNEI. The CDR3 is 17 residues long. V was shortened by 6 bases and J by 2 bases, with 21 bases between the two germline ends. The CDR3 sequence: CASSGQIQGRDTDTQYF. Here the CDR3 DNA reads TGTGCCAGCAGCGGCCAAATCCAGGGAAGAGACACAGATACGCAGTATTTT.

This chain joins TRBV27 and TRBJ2-6; D gene ambiguous. This CDR3 region has 18 residues. The ends were cut back, 3 bases at V and 0 bases at J, with 15 bases in the middle. CDR1 is MNHEY, CDR2 SMNVEV, per germline (reference sequence). CDR3 in DNA: TGTGCCAGCAGTTTTAGAAGGAGTACCCTCTCTGGGGCCAACGTCCTGACTTTC. It specifies CASSFRRSTLSGANVLTF.

This clone was found a few times. The chain uses TRBV10-3 and TRBJ2-1, with 8 bases lining up with TRBD2. The CDR3 totals 15 residues. Trimming at V came to 6 bases and at J to 8 bases, leaving 12 bases not matched to a gene. Germline V gene sequence: CDR1 ENHRY, CDR2 SYGVKD. This CDR3 reads CAIRGRGGTRDEQFF. The CDR3 nucleotides are TGTGCCATCAGGGGCCGGGGCGGGACTAGGGATGAGCAGTTCTTC.

This clone came up a few times. CDR3 protein: CASSSPRQFPTGVQTGELFF. DNA of the CDR3: TGTGCCAGCAGCTCCCCTCGCCAGTTTCCTACAGGGGTACAAACCGGGGAGCTGTTTTTT. The chain joins TRBV7-6 to TRBJ2-2; TRBD1 agrees at 7 bases. V lost 4 bases to trimming and J lost 5 bases; unmatched junction nucleotides: 22. Germline V lookup: CDR1 SGHVS, CDR2 FNYEAQ. This CDR3 region has 20 residues.

The V call is TRBV5-1, the J call TRBJ1-2; 9 nucleotides agree with TRBD1. The V gene end was trimmed by 0 bases and the J gene end by 4 bases; junction bases not matched to a gene: 10. The germline V gene has CDR1 SGHRS and CDR2 YFSETQ. This CDR3 is built from 17 residues. CDR3 protein: CASSLDYPDRGVYGYTF. The CDR3 region has the DNA TGCGCCAGCAGCTTGGATTACCCCGACAGGGGGGTCTATGGCTACACCTTC.

The CDR3 sequence: CASSPLGQATEKLFF. CDR3 in DNA: TGTGCCAGCAGTCCCCTCGGACAGGCCACAGAAAAACTGTTTTTT. This chain uses TRBV7-6 with TRBJ1-4; 7 bases align to TRBD1. V shed 6 bases, J shed 8 bases, and the junction held 12 bases outside the gene matches. The V gene's germline CDR1 is SGHVS and CDR2 FNYEAQ. The CDR3 runs to 15 residues. Drawing the rest from reference TRBV7-6 and TRBJ1-4, the complete variable domain is GAGVSQSPRYKVTKRGQDVALRCDPISGHVSLYWYRQALGQGPEFLTYFNYEAQQDKSGLPNDRFSAERPEGSISTLTIQRTEQRDSAMYRCASSPLGQATEKLFFGSGTQLSVL.

This chain connects TRBV20-1 to TRBJ1-2; unclear D gene. V was pared by 6 bases and J by 6 bases, with 11 bases between. The CDR3 contains 11 residues. Germline values: CDR1 DFQATT, CDR2 SNEGSKA (reference sequence). This chain's CDR3 is CSAPAPNGYTF. CDR3 in DNA: TGCAGTGCCCCAGCGCCGAATGGCTACACCTTC.

V is TRBV4-1 and J is TRBJ2-1; D might be TRBD2 (6 bases). V was shortened by 3 bases and J by 3 bases, with 15 bases between the two germline ends. The germline V gene encodes CDR1 MGHRA and CDR2 YSYEKL. The CDR3 is 16 amino acids. In nucleotides, the CDR3 is TGCGCCAGCAGCCAGTCCTCGGGAGATCACTACAATGAGCAGTTCTTC. Residues: CASSQSSGDHYNEQFF.

This clone was counted only a few times. The chain is built from TRBV29-1 and TRBJ2-7; 7 positions agree with TRBD1. CDR3 size: 13 residues. Germline CDR1 and CDR2: SQVTM and ANQGSEA. Germline trimming cut 6 bases from V and 5 bases from J; bases unmatched to any gene: 10. CDR3: CSVRSNRGHEQYF. DNA of the CDR3: TGCAGCGTGCGGTCGAACAGGGGCCACGAGCAGTACTTC.

This clone was seen once. The gene calls are TRBV4-1 and TRBJ2-7, with D tentatively TRBD1 (5 bases). CDR3 length: 15 residues. Per the germline V gene, CDR1 is MGHRA and CDR2 is YSYEKL. Trimming stripped 1 base from V and 7 bases from J, with 17 bases between. The CDR3 here is CASSQVPGHSDEQYF. DNA of the CDR3: TGCGCCAGCAGCCAAGTCCCTGGACATTCGGATGAGCAGTACTTC.

The chain joins TRBV10-3 to TRBJ1-1, with 8 bases lining up with TRBD1. This CDR3 comprises 14 residues. V gave up 6 bases and J gave up 1 base; unmatched junction bases: 4. Germline-derived CDR1 and CDR2 are ENHRY and SYGVKD. The CDR3 DNA reads as TGTGCCATCAGCAGGGACAGGACGAACACTGAAGCTTTCTTT. This sequence encodes CAISRDRTNTEAFF.

The CDR3 coding sequence is TGTGCCAGCAGTGACCTCCCGACAGGGAGGGAGCTGTTTTTT. This gives the protein CASSDLPTGRELFF. The rearrangement uses TRBV25-1 and TRBJ2-2; TRBD1 matches 7 bases. The CDR3 has 14 residues. V trimming: 3 bases; J trimming: 9 bases; junction bases outside the gene matches: 7. Germline CDR1 reads MGHDK; CDR2 reads SYGVNS.

V gene TRBV15 combines with J gene TRBJ2-3; D gene unclear. The CDR3 consists of 15 residues. The germline gives CDR1 LNHNV, CDR2 YYDKDF (reference sequence). The V and J ends lost 3 bases and 2 bases respectively, with 12 bases between them. CDR3 in DNA: TGTGCCACCAGCAGGGCCACCGAGGCCACAGATACGCAGTATTTT. It codes for CATSRATEATDTQYF.

This clone has only one observation. The J gene is TRBJ1-6, the V gene TRBV4-1; D is unclear. The V and J ends lost 4 bases and 8 bases respectively, with 15 bases between them. The CDR3 is 15 residues long. Germline lookup yields CDR1 MGHRA and CDR2 YSYEKL. The CDR3: CASSPLNTDHSPLHF. For the CDR3, the DNA is TGCGCCAGCAGCCCTCTGAACACAGATCATTCACCCCTCCACTTT.

This sequence joins TRBV28 and TRBJ1-5; no reliable D call. Trimming pared 3 bases from V and 0 bases from J, leaving 9 bases between. The CDR3 has 15 residues. CDR1 and CDR2 from the germline V gene are MDHEN and SYDVKM. For the CDR3, the DNA is TGTGCCAGCAGTTTTCCCGTTAATAGCAATCAGCCCCAGCATTTT. Translated, it gives CASSFPVNSNQPQHF.

The rearrangement links TRBV5-4 to TRBJ1-2; D is unclear. CDR3 length equals 15 residues. V lost 2 bases to trimming and J lost 7 bases, with 18 bases between them. Germline loops: CDR1 SGHNT, CDR2 YYREEE (reference sequence). The chain's CDR3 is CASSFYLGLFGGYTF. The DNA of the CDR3 is TGTGCCAGCAGCTTTTATCTTGGTCTCTTCGGTGGCTACACCTTC. Complete variable domain (other parts from reference TRBV5-4 and TRBJ1-2): ETGVTQSPTHLIKTRGQQVTLRCSSQSGHNTVSWYQQALGQGPQFIFQYYREEENGRGNFPPRFSGLQFPNYSSELNVNALELDDSALYLCASSFYLGLFGGYTFGSGTRLTVV.

The V call is TRBV19, the J call TRBJ2-2, with D uncertain. Trimming left V 3 bases short and J 5 bases short, with 10 bases between. Germline V gene lookup returns CDR1 LNHDA and CDR2 SQIVND (reference sequence). This CDR3 comprises 14 residues. Written as DNA, the CDR3 is TGTGCCAGTAGTATCCAGGTAGAAACCGGGGAGCTGTTTTTT. This encodes CASSIQVETGELFF.

This chain uses TRBV4-1 with TRBJ1-1; the D is unclear. The CDR3 has 16 amino acids. Germline CDR1 and CDR2: MGHRA and YSYEKL. Trimming removed 5 bases from V and 0 bases from J, with 16 bases in between. For the CDR3, the DNA is TGCGCCAGCAGCACAGTATCCAGTGCTATGAACACTGAAGCTTTCTTT. It specifies CASSTVSSAMNTEAFF.

This chain links TRBV5-6 with TRBJ1-2, with 8 bases that match TRBD1. Trimming took 3 bases from V and 8 from J; bases not matched to a gene: 9. The germline gives CDR1 SGHDT, CDR2 YYEEEE. The CDR3 length is 14 residues. In DNA form, the CDR3 reads TGTGCCAGCAGCTACCCAGACAGGGGACCAGGCTACACCTTC. Protein sequence: CASSYPDRGPGYTF.

This sequence joins TRBV6-1 and TRBJ2-5; D unresolved. The CDR3 has 11 residues. V was shortened by 6 bases and J by 3 bases, with 5 bases between the two germline ends. The germline gives CDR1 MNHNS, CDR2 SASEGT. The CDR3 region is CASSPKETQYF. The CDR3 nucleotides are TGTGCCAGCAGCCCAAAAGAGACCCAGTACTTC.

The gene calls are TRBV19 and TRBJ1-1; the match to TRBD1 covers 11 bases. The germline CDR1 and CDR2 sequences are LNHDA and SQIVND (reference sequence). With 5 bases clipped from V and 4 bases from J, the junction kept 9 bases outside the gene matches. The CDR3 length is 16 residues. The CDR3 coding sequence is TGTGCCAGTAGTCCAGTATCCGGGACAGGGGGCACTGAAGCTTTCTTT. Its translation: CASSPVSGTGGTEAFF. Combining the CDR3 with reference TRBV19 and TRBJ1-1 gives the whole variable domain DGGITQSPKYLFRKEGQNVTLSCEQNLNHDAMYWYRQDPGQGLRLIYYSQIVNDFQKGDIAEGYSVSREKKESFPLTVTSAQKNPTAFYLCASSPVSGTGGTEAFFGQGTRLTVV.